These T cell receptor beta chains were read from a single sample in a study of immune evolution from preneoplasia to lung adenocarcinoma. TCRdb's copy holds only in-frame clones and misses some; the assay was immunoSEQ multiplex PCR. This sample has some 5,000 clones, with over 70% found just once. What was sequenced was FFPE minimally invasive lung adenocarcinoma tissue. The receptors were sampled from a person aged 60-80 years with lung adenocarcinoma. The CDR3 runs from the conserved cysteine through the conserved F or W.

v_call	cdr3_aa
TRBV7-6	CASSLAVGPGQGSGANVLTF
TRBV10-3	CAISAGANYGYTF
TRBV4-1	CASSQDRGTTIYEQYF
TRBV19	CASTSTGGGDNEQFF
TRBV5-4	CASSLGAGAGNTIYF
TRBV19	CASSGESYGYTF
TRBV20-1	CSAARETQYF
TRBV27	CASRGAGREGYNEQFF
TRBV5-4	CASSRDSGASEQYF
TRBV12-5	CASAPGQGFNEQFF
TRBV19	CASTPRGAPSGNTIYF
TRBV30	CAHRQNTEAFF
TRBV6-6	CASSYSVRTGKNIQYF
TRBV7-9	CASSLPNRENGYTF
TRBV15	CATSRGGRDQPQHF
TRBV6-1	CASSVSGAPDEQYF
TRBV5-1	CASSQGWTGAYEQYF
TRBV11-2	CASSLWIAGVQVF
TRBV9	CASSVGSGVEVDHEQYF
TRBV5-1	CASSWGGSSNSYNEQFF
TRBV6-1	CASSHSNTQYF
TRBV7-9	CASSPLYEQYF
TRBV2	CASSGGLAEEQYF
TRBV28	CASSFRGLATEAFF
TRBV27	CASSLSGTGWETQYF
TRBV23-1	CASRLRQGTGKINTEAFF
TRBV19	CASGQGITDTQYF
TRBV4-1	CASTHAGQNTDTQYF
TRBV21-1	CASRVGRGPGTGGYTF
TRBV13	CASSQGGLAGEGKETQYF
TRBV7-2	CASSYRDRTYEQYF
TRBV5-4	CASSLFVRRHTDTQYF
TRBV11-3	CASSYGQGSTDTQYF
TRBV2	CASHETSGRYEQYF
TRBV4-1	CASSQERGPSYEQYF
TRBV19	CASALYSDYNEQFF
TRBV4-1	CASSRGLAGGLGVEQYF
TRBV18	CASLDSHEAFF
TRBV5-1	CASSPGGGPDTQYF
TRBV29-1	CSVVGWGAANTEAFF
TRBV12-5	CASGPNTEAFF
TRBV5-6	CASSLPSRGGTSYEQYF
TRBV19	CASSYRPGQGADQPQHF
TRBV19	CASRGQGGTEAFF
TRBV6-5	CASSYVSGNTEAFF
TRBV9	CASSPRGKSTDTQYF
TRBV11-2	CASRSTGAMNTEAFF
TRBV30	CAWSARKTSTDTQYF
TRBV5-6	CASSLAGSSAQETQYF
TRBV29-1	CSVYPQGLYGYTF